This TCR beta chain was captured in a study of OX40 agonist ivuxolimab in advanced cancers. Study-level background: While on treatment, patients had intravenous ivuxolimab at 0.01 to 10 mg/kg every 2 weeks. Whole-study findings and limits: Both blood CD4+ and CD8+ T cells showed clonal growth by week 6 at 0.1 to 3.0 mg/kg. Among the least clonally expanded were partial responders at 0.1-3.0 mg/kg.

The data were produced by immunoSEQ multiplex PCR, yet TCRdb's version contains in-frame clones alone and is incomplete. This sample has around 150,000 clones, with under 95% found just once. CDR1 is LGHNA and CDR2 is YSLEER in the germline V gene. CDR3 length: 14 residues. V shed 1 base and J shed 1 base, with 8 bases lying between them. As to this clone: What it recognizes is unknown.

The V and J genes are TRBV4-3 and TRBJ2-7, with D unclear. The sequencing used CD4+ or CD8+ T cells sorted from blood, collected in a trial of the OX40 agonist ivuxolimab. The sequence came from an adult with an advanced solid tumor such as melanoma, head and neck, liver or kidney cancer. CDR3 nucleotides: TGCGCCAGCAGCCAAGGCTCCGGTTCCTACGAGCAGTACTTC. Translating gives CASSQGSGSYEQYF.